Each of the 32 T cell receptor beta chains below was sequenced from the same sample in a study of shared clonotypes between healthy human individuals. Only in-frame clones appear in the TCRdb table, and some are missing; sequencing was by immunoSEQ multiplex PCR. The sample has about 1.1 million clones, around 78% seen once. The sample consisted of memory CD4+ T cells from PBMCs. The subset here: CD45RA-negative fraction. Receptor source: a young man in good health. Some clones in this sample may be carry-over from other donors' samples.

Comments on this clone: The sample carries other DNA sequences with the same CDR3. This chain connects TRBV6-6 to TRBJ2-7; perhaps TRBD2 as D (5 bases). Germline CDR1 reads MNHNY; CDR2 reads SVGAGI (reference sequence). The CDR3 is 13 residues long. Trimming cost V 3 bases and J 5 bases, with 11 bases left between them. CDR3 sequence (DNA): TGTGCCAGCAGTTATCGGGGATGGGACGAGCAGTACTTC. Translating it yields CASSYRGWDEQYF.

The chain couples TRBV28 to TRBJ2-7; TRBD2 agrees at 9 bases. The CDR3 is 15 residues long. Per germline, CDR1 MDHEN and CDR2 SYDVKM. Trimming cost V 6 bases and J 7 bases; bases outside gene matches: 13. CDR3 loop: CASSRLAGVLREQYF. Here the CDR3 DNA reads TGTGCCAGCAGCCGGTTAGCGGGAGTCCTGAGGGAGCAGTACTTC.

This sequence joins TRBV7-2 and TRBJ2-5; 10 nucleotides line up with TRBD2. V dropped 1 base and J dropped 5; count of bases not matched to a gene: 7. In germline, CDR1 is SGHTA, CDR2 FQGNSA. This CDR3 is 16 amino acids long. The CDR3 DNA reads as TGTGCCAGCAGCTTAGTCTCAGCGGGAGGGTTGGAGACCCAGTACTTC. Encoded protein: CASSLVSAGGLETQYF. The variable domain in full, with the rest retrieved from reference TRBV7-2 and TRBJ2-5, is GAGVSQSPSNKVTEKGKDVELRCDPISGHTALYWYRQSLGQGLEFLIYFQGNSAPDKSGLPSDRFSAERTGGSVSTLTIQRTQQEDSAVYLCASSLVSAGGLETQYFGPGTRLLVL.

The CDR3 DNA reads as TGCAGTGCGGTCGGGGAGGGGACCCAGTACTTC. Amino acid sequence: CSAVGEGTQYF. The J gene is TRBJ2-5, the V gene TRBV20-1, with TRBD2 identical over 7 bases. This CDR3 is 11 amino acids long. V was pared by 6 bases and J by 7 bases, with 5 bases of the junction left unmatched. Germline V CDR1 and CDR2: DFQATT, SNEGSKA (reference sequence).

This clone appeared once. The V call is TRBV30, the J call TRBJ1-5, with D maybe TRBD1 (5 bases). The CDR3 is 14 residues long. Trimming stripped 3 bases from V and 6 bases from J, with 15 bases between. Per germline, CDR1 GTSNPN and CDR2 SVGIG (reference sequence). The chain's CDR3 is CAWSDGQGRQPQHF. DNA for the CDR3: TGTGCCTGGAGCGATGGCCAGGGCCGTCAGCCCCAGCATTTT.

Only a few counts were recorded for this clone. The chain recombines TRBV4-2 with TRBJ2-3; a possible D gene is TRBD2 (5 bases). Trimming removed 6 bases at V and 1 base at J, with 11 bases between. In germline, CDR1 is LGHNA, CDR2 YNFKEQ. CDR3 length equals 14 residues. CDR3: CASRRGSGTDTQYF. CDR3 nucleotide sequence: TGTGCCAGCAGAAGAGGTAGCGGCACAGATACGCAGTATTTT.

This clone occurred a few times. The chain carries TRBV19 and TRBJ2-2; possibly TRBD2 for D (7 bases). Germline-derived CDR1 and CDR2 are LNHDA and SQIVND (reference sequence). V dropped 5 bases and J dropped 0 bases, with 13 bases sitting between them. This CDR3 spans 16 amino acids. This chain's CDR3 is CASSFQGRANTGELFF. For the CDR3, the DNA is TGTGCCAGTAGTTTCCAGGGGAGGGCGAACACCGGGGAGCTGTTTTTT.

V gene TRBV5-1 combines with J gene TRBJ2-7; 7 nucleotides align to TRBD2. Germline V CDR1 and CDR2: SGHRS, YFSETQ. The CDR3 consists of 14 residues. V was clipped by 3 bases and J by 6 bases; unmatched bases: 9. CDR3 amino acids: CASSSISSGGEQYF. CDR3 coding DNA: TGCGCCAGCAGCTCAATATCTAGCGGAGGCGAGCAGTACTTC.

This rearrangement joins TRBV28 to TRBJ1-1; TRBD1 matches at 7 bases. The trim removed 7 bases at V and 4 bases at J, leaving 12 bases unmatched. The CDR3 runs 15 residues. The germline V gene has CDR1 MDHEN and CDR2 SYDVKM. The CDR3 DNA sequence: TGTGCCAGCACTGGGACAGAGGGCCGGGGCACTGAAGCTTTCTTT. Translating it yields CASTGTEGRGTEAFF.

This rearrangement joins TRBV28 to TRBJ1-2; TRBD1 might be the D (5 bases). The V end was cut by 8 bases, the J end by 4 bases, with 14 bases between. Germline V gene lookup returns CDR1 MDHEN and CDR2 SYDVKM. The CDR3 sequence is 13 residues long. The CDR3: CASQGAGVYGYTF. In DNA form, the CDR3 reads TGTGCCAGCCAAGGGGCAGGTGTCTATGGCTACACCTTC.

CDR3 nucleotides: TGTGCCAGCAGCTACCCGGGACTAGGGATCTACGAGCAGTACTTC. Encoded protein: CASSYPGLGIYEQYF. The V call is TRBV13, the J call TRBJ2-7, with 8 nucleotides matching TRBD2. This CDR3 is built from 15 residues. The J segment lost 3 bases and the V segment lost 4 bases, leaving 8 bases of the junction unmatched. Germline assignment: CDR1 PRHDT and CDR2 FYEKMQ (reference sequence). Drawing the rest from reference TRBV13 and TRBJ2-7, the complete variable domain is AAGVIQSPRHLIKEKRETATLKCYPIPRHDTVYWYQQGPGQDPQFLISFYEKMQSDKGSIPDRFSAQQFSDYHSELNMSSLELGDSALYFCASSYPGLGIYEQYFGPGTRLTVT.

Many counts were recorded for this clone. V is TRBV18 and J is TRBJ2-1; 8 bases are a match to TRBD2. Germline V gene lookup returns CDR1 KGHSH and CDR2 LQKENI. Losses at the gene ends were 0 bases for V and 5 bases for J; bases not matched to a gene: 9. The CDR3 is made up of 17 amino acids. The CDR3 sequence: CASSPPGRAGANNEQFF. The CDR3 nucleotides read TGTGCCAGCTCACCACCGGGTCGAGCGGGGGCGAACAATGAGCAGTTCTTC.

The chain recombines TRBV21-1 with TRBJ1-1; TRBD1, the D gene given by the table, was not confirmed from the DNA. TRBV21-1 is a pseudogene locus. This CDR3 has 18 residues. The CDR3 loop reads CASSKALQVNLANTEAFF. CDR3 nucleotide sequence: TGTGCCAGCAGCAAAGCGCTACAGGTCAATCTGGCGAACACTGAAGCTTTCTTT.

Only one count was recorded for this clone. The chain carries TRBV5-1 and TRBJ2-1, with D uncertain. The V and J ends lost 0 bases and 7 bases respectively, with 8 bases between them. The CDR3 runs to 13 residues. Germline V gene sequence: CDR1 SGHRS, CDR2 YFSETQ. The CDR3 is CASSLAVQNEQFF. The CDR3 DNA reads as TGCGCCAGCAGCTTGGCCGTACAAAATGAGCAGTTCTTC.

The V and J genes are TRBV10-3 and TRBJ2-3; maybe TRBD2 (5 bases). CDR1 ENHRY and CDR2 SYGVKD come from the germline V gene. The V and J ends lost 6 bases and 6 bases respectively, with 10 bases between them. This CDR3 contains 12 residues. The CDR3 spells CAISGNGDTQYF. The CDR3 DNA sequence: TGTGCCATCAGCGGGAACGGGGATACGCAGTATTTT.

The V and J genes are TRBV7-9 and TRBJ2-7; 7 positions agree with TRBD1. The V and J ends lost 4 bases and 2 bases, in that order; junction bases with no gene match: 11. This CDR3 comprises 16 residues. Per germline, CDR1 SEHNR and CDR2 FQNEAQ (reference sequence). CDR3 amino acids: CASSSLQGLGTYEQYF. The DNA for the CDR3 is TGTGCCAGCAGCTCCTTACAGGGGCTAGGTACCTACGAGCAGTACTTC.

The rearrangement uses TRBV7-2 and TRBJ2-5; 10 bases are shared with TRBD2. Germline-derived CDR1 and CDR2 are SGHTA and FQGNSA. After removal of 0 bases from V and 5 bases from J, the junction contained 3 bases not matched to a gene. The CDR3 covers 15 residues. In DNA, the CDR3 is TGTGCCAGCAGCTTAGCAGCGGGAGGGGGGGAGACCCAGTACTTC. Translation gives CASSLAAGGGETQYF.

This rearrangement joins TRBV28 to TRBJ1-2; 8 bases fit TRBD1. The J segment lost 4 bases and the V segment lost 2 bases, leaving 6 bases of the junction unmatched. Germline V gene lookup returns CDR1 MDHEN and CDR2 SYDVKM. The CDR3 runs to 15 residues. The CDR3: CASSLEGQEIYGYTF. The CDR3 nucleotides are TGTGCCAGCAGTTTAGAGGGACAGGAGATCTATGGCTACACCTTC.

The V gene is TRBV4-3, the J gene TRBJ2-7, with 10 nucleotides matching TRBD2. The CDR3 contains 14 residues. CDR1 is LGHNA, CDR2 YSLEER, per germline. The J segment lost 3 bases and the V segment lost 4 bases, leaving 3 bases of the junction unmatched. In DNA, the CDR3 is TGCGCCAGCAGCCTGGAGCGGGAGGGCTACGAGCAGTACTTC. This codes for CASSLEREGYEQYF.

In nucleotides, the CDR3 is TGTGCCAGCAGCCCCCGGACAGTTACAGATACGCAGTATTTT. Amino acid sequence: CASSPRTVTDTQYF. This chain joins TRBV9 and TRBJ2-3; a possible D gene is TRBD1 (6 bases). The CDR3 has 14 amino acids. CDR1 and CDR2 (germline): SGDLS, YYNGEE. V was trimmed by 4 bases and J by 3 bases, leaving 12 bases between them.

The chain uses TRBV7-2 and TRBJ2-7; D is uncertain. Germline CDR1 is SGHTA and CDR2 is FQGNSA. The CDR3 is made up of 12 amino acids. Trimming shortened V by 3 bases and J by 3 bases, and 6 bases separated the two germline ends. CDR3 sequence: CASSFYGYEQYF. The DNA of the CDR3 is TGTGCCAGCAGCTTTTATGGCTACGAGCAGTACTTC.

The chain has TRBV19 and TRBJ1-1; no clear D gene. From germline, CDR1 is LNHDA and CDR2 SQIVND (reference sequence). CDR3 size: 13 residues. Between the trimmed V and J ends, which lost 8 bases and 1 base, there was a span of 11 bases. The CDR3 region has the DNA TGTGCCAGTTCCCTCGAACCGAACACTGAAGCTTTCTTT. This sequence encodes CASSLEPNTEAFF.

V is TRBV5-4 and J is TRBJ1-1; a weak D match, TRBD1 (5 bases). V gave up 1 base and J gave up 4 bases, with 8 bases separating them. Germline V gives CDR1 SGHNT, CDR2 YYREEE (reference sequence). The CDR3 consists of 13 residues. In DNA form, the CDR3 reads TGTGCCAGCAGCTTGCGCGGGGGCACTGAAGCTTTCTTT. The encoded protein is CASSLRGGTEAFF.

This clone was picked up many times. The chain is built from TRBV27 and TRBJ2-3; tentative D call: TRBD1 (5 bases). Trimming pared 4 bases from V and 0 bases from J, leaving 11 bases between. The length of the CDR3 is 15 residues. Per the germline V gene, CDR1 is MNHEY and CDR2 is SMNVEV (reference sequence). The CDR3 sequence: CASSSPRVSTDTQYF. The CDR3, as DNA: TGTGCCAGCAGTTCCCCCAGGGTTAGCACAGATACGCAGTATTTT.

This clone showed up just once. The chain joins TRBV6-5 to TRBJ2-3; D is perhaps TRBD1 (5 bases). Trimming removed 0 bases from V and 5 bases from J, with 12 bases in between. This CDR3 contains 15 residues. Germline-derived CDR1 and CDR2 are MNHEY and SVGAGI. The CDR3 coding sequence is TGTGCCAGCAGTTACTCGCGCAGGGTGATAGATACGCAGTATTTT. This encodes CASSYSRRVIDTQYF.

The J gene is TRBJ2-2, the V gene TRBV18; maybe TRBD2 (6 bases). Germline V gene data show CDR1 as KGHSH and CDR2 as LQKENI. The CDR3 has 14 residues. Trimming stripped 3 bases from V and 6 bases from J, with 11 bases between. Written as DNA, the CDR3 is TGTGCCAGCTCACCTCAGCCGGGGGCCGGGGAGCTGTTTTTT. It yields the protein CASSPQPGAGELFF.

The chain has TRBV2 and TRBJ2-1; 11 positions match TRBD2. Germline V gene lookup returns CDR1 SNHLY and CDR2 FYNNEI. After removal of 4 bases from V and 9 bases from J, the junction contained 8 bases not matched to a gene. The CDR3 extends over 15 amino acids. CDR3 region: CASSVTSGTGSEQFF. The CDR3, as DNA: TGTGCCAGCAGTGTGACTAGCGGGACGGGCTCTGAGCAGTTCTTC.

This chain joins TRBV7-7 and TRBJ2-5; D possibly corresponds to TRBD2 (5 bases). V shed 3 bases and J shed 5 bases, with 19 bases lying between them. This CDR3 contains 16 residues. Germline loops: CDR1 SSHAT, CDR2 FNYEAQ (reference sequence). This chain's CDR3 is CASSLRALAPQETQYF. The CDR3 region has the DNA TGTGCCAGCAGCTTGAGGGCCCTAGCTCCCCAGGAGACCCAGTACTTC. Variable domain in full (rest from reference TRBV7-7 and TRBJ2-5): GAGVSQSPRYKVTKRGQDVTLRCDPISSHATLYWYQQALGQGPEFLTYFNYEAQPDKSGLPSDRFSAERPEGSISTLTIQRTEQRDSAMYRCASSLRALAPQETQYFGPGTRLLVL.

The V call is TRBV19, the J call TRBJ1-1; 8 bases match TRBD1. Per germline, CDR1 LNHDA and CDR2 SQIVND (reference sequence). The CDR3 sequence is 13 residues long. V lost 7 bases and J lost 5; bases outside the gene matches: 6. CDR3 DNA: TGTGCCAGTAAGGGACAGGCAGGGACTGAAGCTTTCTTT. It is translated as CASKGQAGTEAFF. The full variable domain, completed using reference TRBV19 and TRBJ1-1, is DGGITQSPKYLFRKEGQNVTLSCEQNLNHDAMYWYRQDPGQGLRLIYYSQIVNDFQKGDIAEGYSVSREKKESFPLTVTSAQKNPTAFYLCASKGQAGTEAFFGQGTRLTVV.

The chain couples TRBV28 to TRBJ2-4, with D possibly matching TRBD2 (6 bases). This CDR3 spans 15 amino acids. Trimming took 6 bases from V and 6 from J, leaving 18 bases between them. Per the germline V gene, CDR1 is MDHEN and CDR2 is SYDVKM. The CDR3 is CASSPPSPGLNIQYF. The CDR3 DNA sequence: TGTGCCAGCAGCCCTCCCAGCCCGGGACTAAACATTCAGTACTTC.

The CDR3 sequence is CATSRVQGRLTDTQYF. The CDR3 coding sequence is TGTGCCACCAGCAGAGTTCAGGGGCGTTTAACAGATACGCAGTATTTT. This sequence joins TRBV15 and TRBJ2-3, with D perhaps TRBD1 (6 bases). Germline V CDR1 and CDR2: LNHNV, YYDKDF (reference sequence). The CDR3 contains 16 residues. V was pared by 1 base and J by 3 bases, with 14 bases between.

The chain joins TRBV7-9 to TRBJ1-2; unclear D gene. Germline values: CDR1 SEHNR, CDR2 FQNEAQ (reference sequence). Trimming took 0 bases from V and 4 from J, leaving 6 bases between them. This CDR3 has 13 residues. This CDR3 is CASSLAGSYGYTF. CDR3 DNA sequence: TGTGCCAGCAGCTTAGCGGGCAGCTATGGCTACACCTTC.